Below are 31 T cell receptor beta chains sequenced from a single sample in a study of T-cell memory formation after mild COVID-19. Using its own MiXCR run on the 5' RACE reads, TCRdb lists one record per CDR3 protein. There are 100,000 or so distinct CDR3 sequences in the sample; roughly 11% occur only once, and roughly 40% lies in the top ten. Sequencing was performed on PBMCs or a T cell subset sorted from them (not recorded which). These receptors were collected from a man aged 18 to 30 who had mild COVID-19 (a few samples of this study predate the infection). Cell type and time point are not known.

V is TRBV20-1 and J is TRBJ2-1; D possibly uses TRBD1 or TRBD2 (6 bases each). Trimming pared 2 bases from V and 5 bases from J, leaving 19 bases between. CDR1 and CDR2 from the germline V gene are DFQATT and SNEGSKA (reference sequence). CDR3 length: 16 residues. Here the CDR3 DNA reads TGCAGTGCTAGAAGGTTGGGGGACTCAGGGGACAATGAGCAGTTCTTC. Protein: CSARRLGDSGDNEQFF.

This clonotype was found a few times. The chain joins TRBV15 to TRBJ2-1; D uncertain. The CDR3 totals 12 residues. Trimming removed 1 base at V and 8 bases at J, with 6 bases between. Germline assignment: CDR1 LNHNV and CDR2 YYDKDF (reference sequence). The CDR3 spells CATSRGVDEQFF. DNA for the CDR3: TGTGCCACCAGCAGAGGAGTGGATGAGCAGTTCTTC.

The chain employs TRBV6-5 and TRBJ2-2, with D tentatively TRBD1 (6 bases). The CDR3 is 15 residues long. Per germline, CDR1 MNHEY and CDR2 SVGAGI. The V gene lost 6 bases and the J gene lost 1 base, with 12 bases spanning the gap. CDR3: CASRQGQVNTGELFF. The CDR3 nucleotides are TGTGCCAGCAGGCAGGGACAAGTGAACACCGGGGAGCTGTTTTTT.

This chain joins TRBV12-3 or TRBV12-4 and TRBJ2-7; unclear D gene. CDR3 length equals 12 residues. V gave up 8 bases and J gave up 8 bases, with 16 bases separating them. The CDR3 loop reads CASGDPRNKQYF. DNA of the CDR3: TGTGCCAGCGGGGATCCCAGAAACAAGCAGTACTTC.

This clonotype showed up just a few times. The J gene is TRBJ1-1, the V gene TRBV15; TRBD1 agrees at 12 bases. The CDR3 has 16 residues. CDR1 and CDR2 from the germline V gene are LNHNV and YYDKDF (reference sequence). V lost 4 bases, J lost 6 bases, and 9 bases stayed unmatched. CDR3 loop: CATSNRDRGRGAEAFF. The CDR3 DNA sequence: TGTGCCACCAGCAACCGGGACAGGGGGCGCGGCGCTGAAGCTTTCTTT.

J is TRBJ2-7 and V is TRBV4-1; possible D gene TRBD2, 6 bases. CDR1 is MGHRA, CDR2 YSYEKL, per germline. This CDR3 has 16 amino acids. V lost 5 bases and J lost 2, with 19 bases in between. The CDR3 here is CASSSLPGTFPYEQYF. DNA for the CDR3: TGCGCCAGCAGCTCACTTCCCGGGACTTTTCCCTACGAGCAGTACTTC.

The V and J genes are TRBV6-5 and TRBJ1-1; D unclear. V was cut by 3 bases and J by 1 base, with 9 bases left in between. The CDR3 sequence is 14 residues long. The germline V gene encodes CDR1 MNHEY and CDR2 SVGAGI. The CDR3 sequence: CASSYKIWNTEAFF. CDR3 sequence (DNA): TGTGCCAGCAGTTATAAAATCTGGAACACTGAAGCTTTCTTT.

In this sample, this clonotype turned up a few times. DNA of the CDR3: TGTGCCAGCAGTGGCACAGGGGGGAGTCGGGAGCAGTACTTC. This gives the protein CASSGTGGSREQYF. The chain employs TRBV12-3 or TRBV12-4 and TRBJ2-7, with 8 bases fitting TRBD1. This CDR3 region has 14 residues. The V segment lost 5 bases and the J segment 7 bases; nucleotides outside the gene matches: 10.

V usage is TRBV27 and J usage is TRBJ2-5; 7 nucleotides align to TRBD1. CDR1 is MNHEY and CDR2 is SMNVEV in the germline V gene (reference sequence). The CDR3 has 13 amino acids. The junction had 8 bases not matched to a gene; V was cut back by 9 bases and J by 4 bases. The CDR3 coding sequence is TGTGCCAGTCACAGGGGAATGGGAGAGACCCAGTACTTC. Its protein product is CASHRGMGETQYF.

This clonotype was observed a few times. Its ends do not fully match the called genes, so a read error is possible. The chain joins TRBV4-1 to TRBJ2-2; the D gene is possibly TRBD2 (7 bases). This CDR3 has 18 amino acids. In germline, CDR1 is MGHRA, CDR2 YSYEKL. The CDR3 sequence is CASSQLDGTRQIGGEMFF. CDR3 bases: TGCGCCAGCAGCCAGTTAGACGGTACCCGCCAAATAGGGGGGGAGATGTTTTTT.

This clonotype came up a few times. The chain couples TRBV4-2 to TRBJ2-1; D remains unclear. Trimming pared 0 bases from V and 7 bases from J, leaving 10 bases between. CDR3 length: 14 residues. Germline V gives CDR1 LGHNA, CDR2 YNFKEQ. The CDR3, as DNA: TGTGCCAGCAGCCAAGAGGGGAAGGTAAATGAGCAGTTCTTC. This codes for CASSQEGKVNEQFF.

In this sample, this clonotype turned up once. The chain uses TRBV7-2 and TRBJ2-3, with D uncertain. This CDR3 spans 16 amino acids. Deletions cut 2 bases from V and 2 bases from J, with 14 bases between. Germline CDR1 is SGHTA and CDR2 is FQGNSA. The CDR3 nucleotides read TGTGCCAGCAGCTTATCGCGGCGTACCGCCACAGATACGCAGTATTTT. This translates into CASSLSRRTATDTQYF.

There are a few counts of this clonotype. V gene TRBV6-6 combines with J gene TRBJ2-3, with TRBD2 identical over 8 bases. Germline loops: CDR1 MNHNY, CDR2 SVGAGI (reference sequence). After removal of 9 bases from V and 0 bases from J, the junction contained 11 bases not matched to a gene. This CDR3 contains 16 residues. The CDR3 nucleotides are TGTGCCAGTGGACTAGCTTTAGGAGCTAGCACAGATACGCAGTATTTT. The encoded protein is CASGLALGASTDTQYF.

The chain has TRBV20-1 and TRBJ2-2; D possibly corresponds to TRBD1 (5 bases). The germline V gene has CDR1 DFQATT and CDR2 SNEGSKA (reference sequence). The CDR3 covers 12 residues. Deletions cut 5 bases from V and 3 bases from J, with 7 bases between. CDR3: CSAQGYTGELFF. As DNA, the CDR3 is TGCAGTGCTCAGGGCTACACCGGGGAGCTGTTTTTT.

At least ten counts were recorded for this clonotype. The J gene is TRBJ2-1, the V gene TRBV10-3; the match to TRBD1 covers 10 bases. Germline values: CDR1 ENHRY, CDR2 SYGVKD. V shed 10 bases, J shed 7 bases, and the junction held 13 bases outside the gene matches. The CDR3 loop spans 15 amino acids. CDR3 in DNA: TGTGCCACCTTAGGCGGGACAGGGGATTTGAATGAGCAGTTCTTC. Encoded protein: CATLGGTGDLNEQFF.

This chain joins TRBV29-1 and TRBJ2-3, with unresolved D. Germline V CDR1 and CDR2: SQVTM, ANQGSEA. The CDR3 is 15 residues long. With 7 bases removed from V and 0 bases from J, the gap between germline ends came to 17 bases. This chain's CDR3 is CSARTHGTSTDTQYF. The CDR3 DNA sequence: TGCAGCGCCCGAACCCATGGAACTAGCACAGATACGCAGTATTTT.

V and J are TRBV5-7 and TRBJ2-3; D unresolved. TRBV5-7 is given ORF status, its function remaining uncertain. This CDR3 is built from 15 residues. Trimming shortened V by 7 bases and J by 2 bases, and 17 bases separated the two germline ends. CDR3: CASPPVGCLTDTQYF. CDR3 DNA: TGTGCCAGCCCCCCGGTAGGTTGTCTCACAGATACGCAGTATTTT.

This clonotype was observed a handful of times. The CDR3 nucleotides are TGTGCCAGCAGCTTAGTTGGCAGGGGGCTTTTGTCGCACTATGGCTACACCTTC. Translation: CASSLVGRGLLSHYGYTF. The chain carries TRBV7-9 and TRBJ1-2; 8 bases are a match to TRBD1. V lost 1 base, J lost 3 bases, and 13 bases stayed unmatched. The CDR3 is 18 residues long. Germline-derived CDR1 and CDR2 are SEHNR and FQNEAQ (reference sequence).

Ten or more counts support this clonotype. This chain links TRBV7-9 with TRBJ2-3; D is unresolved. This CDR3 has 13 amino acids. CDR1 and CDR2 from the germline V gene are SEHNR and FQNEAQ (reference sequence). V gave up 8 bases and J gave up 2 bases, with 11 bases separating them. This CDR3 reads CASQVGPTDTQYF. The DNA for the CDR3 is TGTGCCAGCCAAGTGGGTCCCACAGATACGCAGTATTTT.

In this sample, this clonotype turned up many times. The chain uses TRBV7-8 and TRBJ2-3; D remains unclear. Trimming took off 4 bases at V and 4 bases at J, with 6 bases between the two ends. CDR3 size: 12 residues. Germline CDR1 reads SGHVS; CDR2 reads FQNEAQ. CDR3: CASSSASDTQYF. The DNA of the CDR3 is TGTGCCAGCAGCTCCGCGTCAGATACGCAGTATTTT. The full variable domain, rest sourced from reference TRBV7-8 and TRBJ2-3, is GAGVSQSPRYKVAKRGQDVALRCDPISGHVSLFWYQQALGQGPEFLTYFQNEAQLDKSGLPSDRFFAERPEGSVSTLKIQRTQQEDSAVYLCASSSASDTQYFGPGTRLTVL.

The chain recombines TRBV5-1 with TRBJ2-5; the D is unclear. Trimming shortened V by 1 base and J by 2 bases, and 9 bases separated the two germline ends. CDR3 length: 14 residues. Per germline, CDR1 SGHRS and CDR2 YFSETQ. The CDR3 loop is CASSLLQFQETQYF. The CDR3 DNA is TGCGCCAGCAGCTTGCTGCAGTTTCAAGAGACCCAGTACTTC.

This clonotype was seen a handful of times. This chain connects TRBV10-2 to TRBJ2-2, with 11 bases lining up with TRBD1. J gave up 5 bases and V 9 bases, and 2 bases lay outside the gene matches. The CDR3 is made up of 13 amino acids. The germline V gene encodes CDR1 WSHSY and CDR2 SAAADI. The CDR3 loop reads CASGTGGTGELFF. The CDR3 nucleotides read TGCGCCAGTGGGACAGGGGGGACCGGGGAGCTGTTTTTT.

The chain has TRBV6-5 and TRBJ1-5; D is undetermined. Germline loops: CDR1 MNHEY, CDR2 SVGAGI. Trimming removed 10 bases at V and 3 bases at J, with 13 bases between. The CDR3 sequence is 13 residues long. The CDR3 region has the DNA TGTGCCACCGGTACCAGCCCCAATCAGCCCCAGCATTTT. Residues: CATGTSPNQPQHF.

There are many counts of this clonotype. This sequence joins TRBV6-2 or TRBV6-3 and TRBJ2-7; possibly TRBD2 for D (5 bases). This CDR3 has 13 residues. Trimming left V 2 bases short and J 5 bases short, with 10 bases between. Germline CDR1 and CDR2: MNHEY and SVGEGT. The DNA of the CDR3 is TGTGCCAGCAGTTACCTAACGAGGGACGAGCAGTACTTC. Its protein product is CASSYLTRDEQYF.

V gene TRBV27 combines with J gene TRBJ2-7; TRBD2 matches at 10 bases. The CDR3 sequence is 16 residues long. Trimming took 0 bases from V and 7 from J; bases not matched to a gene: 9. Per germline, CDR1 MNHEY and CDR2 SMNVEV (reference sequence). The CDR3 coding sequence is TGTGCCAGCAGTTTATCGGCGGCTAGCGGGAGAGGTGAGCAGTACTTC. It translates to CASSLSAASGRGEQYF.

The chain employs TRBV4-3 and TRBJ2-7; D perhaps matches TRBD2 (6 bases). The CDR3 is made up of 13 amino acids. Deletions cut 0 bases from V and 4 bases from J, with 7 bases between. Germline CDR1 is LGHNA and CDR2 is YSLEER. CDR3 bases: TGCGCCAGCAGCCAAGATCGGGGGTACGAGCAGTACTTC. Translating gives CASSQDRGYEQYF.

The rearrangement uses TRBV19 and TRBJ2-7; 7 bases are shared with TRBD2. CDR3 length equals 16 residues. In germline, CDR1 is LNHDA, CDR2 SQIVND (reference sequence). J was trimmed by 1 base and V by 5 bases; bases with no gene match: 11. CDR3 in amino acids: CASSPGAGEGSYEQYF. The CDR3 DNA reads TGTGCCAGTAGTCCAGGTGCGGGGGAAGGATCCTACGAGCAGTACTTC.

This clonotype was seen ten or more times. This chain connects TRBV12-3 or TRBV12-4 to TRBJ2-3; maybe TRBD2 (5 bases). The CDR3 totals 16 residues. V was clipped by 1 base and J by 4 bases, with 15 bases between them. The CDR3 spells CASSLGYEGGSDTQYF. In DNA form, the CDR3 reads TGTGCCAGCAGTTTAGGATATGAAGGAGGATCAGATACGCAGTATTTT.

This clonotype was counted only a few times. The genes are TRBV20-1 and TRBJ2-7; unclear D gene. The germline gives CDR1 DFQATT, CDR2 SNEGSKA (reference sequence). The CDR3 contains 13 residues. The V gene lost 0 bases and the J gene lost 2 bases, with 8 bases spanning the gap. For the CDR3, the DNA is TGCAGTGCTAGAGATCTCCGGGCCTACGAGCAGTACTTC. Protein: CSARDLRAYEQYF.

This chain links TRBV9 with TRBJ2-7, with D uncertain. The CDR3 is 13 residues long. Trimming removed 0 bases at V and 6 bases at J, with 10 bases between. Germline V gives CDR1 SGDLS, CDR2 YYNGEE. The CDR3 sequence is CASSVVSASEQYF. The CDR3, as DNA: TGTGCCAGCAGCGTAGTTTCAGCTAGCGAGCAGTACTTC.

A single count supports this clonotype. The junction departs from germline at one end; a sequencing error may be responsible. V gene TRBV11-2 combines with J gene TRBJ1-2, with no clear D. Germline V gene lookup returns CDR1 SGHAT and CDR2 FQNNGV. CDR3 length: 13 amino acids. The DNA of the CDR3 is TGTGACAGCAGCTCTTACAAGGGCGCTGGCTACACCTTC. Translating it yields CDSSSYKGAGYTF.